This T cell receptor (beta chain) was documented in a study of CD8 T cells in Susac syndrome. Study at large: Clinical remission applied to under 10 sequenced Susac syndrome patients, and six had active disease. At blood draw, Susac syndrome patients were therapy-naive, on corticosteroids, or on intravenous immunoglobulin alone.

CD8+ and CD4+ T cells taken from blood had their TCR beta sequenced. Negative isolation yielded CD8+ and CD4+ T cells; FACS enriched TEMRA cells. V shed 0 bases and J 8 bases; nucleotides not matched to a gene: 10. In germline, CDR1 is SGHDN, CDR2 FVKESK. This CDR3 is built from 16 residues. Reverse transcription of roughly 0.5 to 1 ug RNA was carried out with random hexamers. TCRdb analysed the immunoSEQ multiplex PCR reads with MiXCR anew, one entry per CDR3 protein. Here the sample spans about 240,000 distinct CDR3 sequences, around 96% being singletons. The receptor was derived from a human donor with Susac syndrome. The sequencing input was CD4+ T cells from PBMCs. The J gene is TRBJ2-1, the V gene TRBV14, with 7 positions matching TRBD2. DNA for the CDR3: TGTGCCAGCAGCCAAGAACTAGCGAGCCTTGGGGATGAGCAGTTCTTC. Protein sequence: CASSQELASLGDEQFF.